This TCR beta chain was recorded in a study of cytomegalovirus exposure and HLA in healthy donors. Amplification used 60 Vbeta primers and 13 Jbeta primers. TCRdb keeps only in-frame clones here, not all; method: immunoSEQ multiplex PCR. The sample holds approximately 180,000 clones, about four fifths seen once. Overall study results and limits: Researchers reported that a few CMV-associated chains were confirmed in vitro as CMV antigen-specific. Productive status was seen about 90% or about 30% of the time for most TCR beta V segments in an earlier analysis. Accurate prediction of most subjects' HLA-A and HLA-B alleles from TCR beta sequences was reported. When a later analysis compared HLA-associated TCR beta chains with equally common others, the HLA-associated chains turned out to be more clonally expanded and to have lower generation probabilities.

Note on this clone: Its specificity is not known.

Sample: PBMCs. This TCR derives from a young woman in good health and CMV-seronegative.

The CDR3 is CASSQDYGLAALTGELFF. DNA of the CDR3: TGTGCCAGCAGCCAAGATTACGGACTAGCGGCCCTCACCGGGGAGCTGTTTTTT. The V gene is TRBV4-2, the J gene TRBJ2-2, with TRBD2 identical over 10 bases. The ends lost 0 bases at V and 4 bases at J; junction bases unmatched: 8. Germline loops: CDR1 LGHNA, CDR2 YNFKEQ. The CDR3 is 18 amino acids.